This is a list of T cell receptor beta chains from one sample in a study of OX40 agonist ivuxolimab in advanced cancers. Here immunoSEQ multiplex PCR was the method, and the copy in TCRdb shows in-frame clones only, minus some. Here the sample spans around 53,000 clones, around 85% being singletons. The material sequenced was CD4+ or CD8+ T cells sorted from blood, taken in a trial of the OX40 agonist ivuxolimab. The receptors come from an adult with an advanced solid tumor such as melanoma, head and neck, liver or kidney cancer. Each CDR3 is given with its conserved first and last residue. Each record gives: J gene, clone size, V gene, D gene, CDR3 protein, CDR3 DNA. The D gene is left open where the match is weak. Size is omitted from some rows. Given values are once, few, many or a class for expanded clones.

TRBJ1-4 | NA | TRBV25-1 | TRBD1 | CASSEYYRDRGEKLFF | TGTGCCAGCAGTGAATATTACCGGGACAGGGGTGAAAAACTGTTTTTT
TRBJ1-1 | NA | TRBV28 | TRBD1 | CASSLLGQRNTEAFF | TGTGCCAGCAGTTTGTTGGGACAGAGGAACACTGAAGCTTTCTTT
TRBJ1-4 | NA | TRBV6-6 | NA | CASSQVTTNEKLFF | TGTGCCAGCAGCCAGGTGACAACTAATGAAAAACTGTTTTTT
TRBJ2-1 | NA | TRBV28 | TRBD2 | CASSSGTSGVYNEQFF | TGTGCCAGCAGTTCCGGGACTAGCGGGGTGTACAATGAGCAGTTCTTC
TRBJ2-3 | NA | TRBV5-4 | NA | CASSLVAGSIDTQYF | TGTGCCAGCAGCTTGGTAGCAGGGTCCATAGATACGCAGTATTTT
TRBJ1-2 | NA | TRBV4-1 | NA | CASSQDPSSDTRSVYGYTF | TGCGCCAGCAGCCAAGACCCGAGTTCGGACACCCGCTCCGTCTATGGCTACACCTTC
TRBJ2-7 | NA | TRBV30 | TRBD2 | CAWSVGGGYEQYF | TGTGCCTGGAGCGTCGGGGGGGGGTACGAGCAGTACTTC
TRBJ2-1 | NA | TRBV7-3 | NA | CASSPGLSSYNEQFF | TGTGCCAGCAGCCCGGGCCTGAGCTCCTACAATGAGCAGTTCTTC
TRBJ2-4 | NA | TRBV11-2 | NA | CASSLWDAGAKNIQYF | TGTGCCAGCAGCTTATGGGATGCAGGGGCCAAAAACATTCAGTACTTC
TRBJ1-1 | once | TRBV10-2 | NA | CASSASSGTTEAFF | TGCGCCAGCAGTGCCTCCTCCGGGACAACTGAAGCTTTCTTT
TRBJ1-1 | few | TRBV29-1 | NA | CSVPQTGNTEAFF | TGCAGCGTTCCACAGACAGGGAACACTGAAGCTTTCTTT
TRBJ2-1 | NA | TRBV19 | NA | CASKWGSNNEQFF | TGTGCCAGTAAATGGGGGAGTAACAATGAGCAGTTCTTC
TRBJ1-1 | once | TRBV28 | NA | CASSWGAGTEAFF | TGTGCCAGCAGTTGGGGGGCCGGCACTGAAGCTTTCTTT
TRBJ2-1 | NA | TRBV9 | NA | CASSVGQGGQFF | TGTGCCAGCAGCGTAGGACAGGGAGGACAGTTCTTC
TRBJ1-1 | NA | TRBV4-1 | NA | CASSQDGSGNTEAFF | TGCGCCAGCAGCCAAGATGGATCAGGGAACACTGAAGCTTTCTTT
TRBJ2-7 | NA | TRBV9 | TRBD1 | CASSASTGMGLEQYF | TGTGCCAGCAGCGCATCGACAGGGATGGGGTTGGAGCAGTACTTC
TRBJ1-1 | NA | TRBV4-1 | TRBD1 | CASSGTGNPYTEAFF | TGCGCCAGCTCAGGGACAGGGAACCCGTACACTGAAGCTTTCTTT
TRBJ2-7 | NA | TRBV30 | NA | CAWSLSDYEQYF | TGTGCCTGGAGTCTGAGCGACTACGAGCAGTACTTC
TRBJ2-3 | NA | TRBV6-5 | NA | CASSYDGTQYF | TGTGCCAGCAGTTACGACGGGACGCAGTATTTT
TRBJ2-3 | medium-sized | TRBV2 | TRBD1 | CASHGQENTQYF | TGTGCCAGCCACGGACAGGAGAATACGCAGTATTTT
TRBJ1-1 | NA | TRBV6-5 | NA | CASSYFQGEAFF | TGTGCCAGCAGTTACTTCCAAGGTGAAGCTTTCTTT
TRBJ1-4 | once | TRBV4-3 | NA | CASSRGVGNEKLFF | TGCGCCAGCAGCCGGGGGGTGGGGAACGAAAAACTGTTTTTT
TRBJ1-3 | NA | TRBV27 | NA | CASGDWGNTIYF | TGTGCCAGTGGGGACTGGGGAAACACCATATATTTT
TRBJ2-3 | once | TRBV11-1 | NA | CASSLAGTGGPDTQYF | TGTGCCAGCAGCTTAGCGGGAACTGGGGGACCAGATACGCAGTATTTT
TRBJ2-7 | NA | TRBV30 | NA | CAWGLPTYEQYF | TGTGCCTGGGGGTTGCCTACCTACGAGCAGTACTTC
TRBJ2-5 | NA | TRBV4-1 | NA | CASSQAGKETQYF | TGCGCCAGCAGCCAGGCGGGAAAAGAGACCCAGTACTTC
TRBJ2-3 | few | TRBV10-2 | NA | CASSESPLTDTQYF | TGCGCCAGCAGTGAGTCGCCGCTCACAGATACGCAGTATTTT
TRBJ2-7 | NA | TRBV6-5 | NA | CASKGRGYEQYF | TGTGCCAGCAAAGGCCGGGGGTACGAGCAGTACTTC
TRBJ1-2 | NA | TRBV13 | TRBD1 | CASSAPGTGNYGYTF | TGTGCCAGCAGCGCCCCCGGGACAGGGAACTATGGCTACACCTTC
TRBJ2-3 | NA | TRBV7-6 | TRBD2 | CASSPPPSGGQVTDTQYF | TGTGCCAGCAGCCCACCTCCTAGCGGGGGGCAAGTGACAGATACGCAGTATTTT
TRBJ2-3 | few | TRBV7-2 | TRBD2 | CASSPSGGAADTQYF | TGTGCCAGCAGCCCCTCGGGGGGAGCGGCAGATACGCAGTATTTT
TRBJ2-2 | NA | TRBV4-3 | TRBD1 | CASSQDPGGSTGELFF | TGCGCCAGCAGCCAAGATCCAGGGGGCAGCACCGGGGAGCTGTTTTTT
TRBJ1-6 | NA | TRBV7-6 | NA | CASSLGEIVSYNSPLHF | TGTGCCAGCAGCTTGGGTGAGATTGTCTCCTATAATTCACCCCTCCACTTT
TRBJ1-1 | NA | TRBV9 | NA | CASSADGNTEAFF | TGTGCCAGCAGCGCGGACGGGAACACTGAAGCTTTCTTT
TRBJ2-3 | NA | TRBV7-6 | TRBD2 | CASSLWGTSGGVTDTQYF | TGTGCCAGCAGCTTATGGGGAACTAGCGGGGGAGTCACAGATACGCAGTATTTT
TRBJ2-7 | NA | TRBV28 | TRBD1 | CASMRQGRYEQYF | TGTGCCAGCATGAGACAGGGTCGATACGAGCAGTACTTC